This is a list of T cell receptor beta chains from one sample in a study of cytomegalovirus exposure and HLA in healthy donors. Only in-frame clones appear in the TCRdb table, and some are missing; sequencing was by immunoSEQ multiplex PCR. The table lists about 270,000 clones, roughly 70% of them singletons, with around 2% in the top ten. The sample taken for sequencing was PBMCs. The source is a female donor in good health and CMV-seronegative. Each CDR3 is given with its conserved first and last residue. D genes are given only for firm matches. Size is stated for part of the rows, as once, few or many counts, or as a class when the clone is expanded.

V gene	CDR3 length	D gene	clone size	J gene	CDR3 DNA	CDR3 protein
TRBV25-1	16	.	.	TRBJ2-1	TGTGCCAGCAGTGAATCTCGGAGGCGGGTGAACAATGAGCAGTTCTTC	CASSESRRRVNNEQFF
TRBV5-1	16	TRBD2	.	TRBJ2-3	TGCGCCAGCAGCCCTGGGACTAGCCAGGCCGGAGATACGCAGTATTTT	CASSPGTSQAGDTQYF
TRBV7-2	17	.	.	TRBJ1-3	TGTGCCAGCAGCTTATATACAGCCGGGGGATCTGGAAACACCATATATTTT	CASSLYTAGGSGNTIYF
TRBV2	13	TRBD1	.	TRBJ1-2	TGTGCCAGCAGTACACAGGGGGACTATGGCTACACCTTC	CASSTQGDYGYTF
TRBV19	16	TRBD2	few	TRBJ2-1	TGTGCCAGTAATTCGAGGACTAGCGGGAGGGTTAATGAGCAGTTCTTC	CASNSRTSGRVNEQFF
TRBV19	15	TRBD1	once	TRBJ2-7	TGTGCCAGCCGGAAGGGGGCCTGGTTATCGGGTGAGCAGTACTTC	CASRKGAWLSGEQYF
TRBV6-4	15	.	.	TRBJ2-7	TGTGCCAGCAGTCTCGAGGCAGGGGAGATGTACGAGCAGTACTTC	CASSLEAGEMYEQYF
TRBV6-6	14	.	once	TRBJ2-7	TGTGCCAGCGGTAAGGAGCGGATAAACTACGAGCAGTACTTC	CASGKERINYEQYF
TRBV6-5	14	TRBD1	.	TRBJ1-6	TGTGCCAGCAAAATAAGACAGGGGGATTCACCCCTCCACTTT	CASKIRQGDSPLHF
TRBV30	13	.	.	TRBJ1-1	TGTGCCTGGAGTAGCCAGGGAGGCACTGAAGCTTTCTTT	CAWSSQGGTEAFF
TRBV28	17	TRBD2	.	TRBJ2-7	TGTGCCAGCAGTTTAACTAGCGGAAGACCTGGGCCCTACGAGCAGTACTTC	CASSLTSGRPGPYEQYF
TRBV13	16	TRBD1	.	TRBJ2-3	TGTGCCAGCAGCTTAGCGTTGGGACAGGGGGAGGATACGCAGTATTTT	CASSLALGQGEDTQYF
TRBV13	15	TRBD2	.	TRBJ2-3	TGTGCCAGCAGCTCGGGACTAGCGGGAGCGGATACGCAGTATTTT	CASSSGLAGADTQYF
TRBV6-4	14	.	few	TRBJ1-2	TGTGCCAGCAGTCCCGGTGTGATTAACTATGGCTACACCTTC	CASSPGVINYGYTF
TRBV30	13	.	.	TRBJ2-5	TGTGCCTGGAGTCCGGGACTCCAAGAGACCCAGTACTTC	CAWSPGLQETQYF
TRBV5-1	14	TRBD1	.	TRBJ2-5	TGCGCCAGCAGCTCCCAGGGGGAACGGGAGACCCAGTACTTC	CASSSQGERETQYF
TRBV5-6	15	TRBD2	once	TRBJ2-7	TGTGCCAGCAGCTACGGACTAGCGGGAGATATGCGGCAGTACTTC	CASSYGLAGDMRQYF
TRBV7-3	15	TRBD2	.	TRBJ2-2	TGTGCCAGCAGCTTTAGCGGGAGGGCCGGCGGGGAGCTGTTTTTT	CASSFSGRAGGELFF
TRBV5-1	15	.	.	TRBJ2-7	TGCGCCAGCAGCTTGATGCGGGTCACCTCCTACGAGCAGTACTTC	CASSLMRVTSYEQYF
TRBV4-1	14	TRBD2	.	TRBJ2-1	TGCGCCAGCAGCCAGGAAAGAGGGAGGGATGAGCAGTTCTTC	CASSQERGRDEQFF
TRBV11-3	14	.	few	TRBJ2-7	TGTGCCAGCAGTTCAGAATGGGGAGCTTACGAGCAGTACTTC	CASSSEWGAYEQYF
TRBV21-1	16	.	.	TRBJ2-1	TGTGCCAGCAGCAAAGTAAGGGGAGGGCCACTCAATGAGCAGTTCTTC	CASSKVRGGPLNEQFF